The sequence of this T cell receptor (beta chain) was determined in a study of CD4 T cells in relation to SARS-CoV-2 and coronaviruses. At the level of the study: PBMCs were cultured with antigen for over 8 days before TCR beta sequencing. Shared crossreactive spike epitopes were mapped to their HLA restriction. Negative control cultures got HIV-1 Nef peptides or no peptide.

TCRdb's table, derived via immunoSEQ multiplex PCR, lists solely in-frame clones and lacks some. The sample comprises some 30,000 clones, 78% of which are singletons, and 20% to 25% rests with the top ten. V was pared by 0 bases and J by 0 bases, with 7 bases of the junction left unmatched. The CDR3 is 17 residues long. Germline assignment: CDR1 SGHTA and CDR2 FQGNSA. With regard to this clone: The antigen remains unidentified.

The unexposed donors gave CD4+ T cells in about 2011-2019, prior to COVID-19. The cells were cultured for less than twelve days before CD4+ T cells were isolated. Each well had 2 million or so PBMCs in around 5% human AB serum with IL-2. The chain couples TRBV7-2 to TRBJ2-7; 8 bases align to TRBD2. The source of this sequence is a human donor in good health. Sequencing input: CD4+ T cells from PBMCs, cultured in vitro. The CDR3 DNA is TGTGCCAGCAGCTTAGCGAGGGGACTAGACAGCTCCTACGAGCAGTACTTC. Residues: CASSLARGLDSSYEQYF.